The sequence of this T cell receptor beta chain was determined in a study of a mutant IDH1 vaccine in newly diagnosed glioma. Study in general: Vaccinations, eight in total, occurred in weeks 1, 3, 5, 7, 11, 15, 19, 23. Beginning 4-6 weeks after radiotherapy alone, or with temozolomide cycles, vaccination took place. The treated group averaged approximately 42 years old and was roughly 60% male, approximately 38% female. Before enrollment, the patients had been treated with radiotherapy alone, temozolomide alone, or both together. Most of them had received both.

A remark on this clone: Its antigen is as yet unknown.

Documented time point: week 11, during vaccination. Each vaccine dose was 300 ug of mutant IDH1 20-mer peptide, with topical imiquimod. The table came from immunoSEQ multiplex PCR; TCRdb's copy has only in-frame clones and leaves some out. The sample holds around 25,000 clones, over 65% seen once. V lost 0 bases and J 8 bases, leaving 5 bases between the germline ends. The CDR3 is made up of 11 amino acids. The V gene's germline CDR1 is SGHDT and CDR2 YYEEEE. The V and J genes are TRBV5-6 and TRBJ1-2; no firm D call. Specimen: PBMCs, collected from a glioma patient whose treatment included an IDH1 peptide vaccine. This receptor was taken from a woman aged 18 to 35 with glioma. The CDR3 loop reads CASSLVKGYTF. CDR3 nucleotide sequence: TGTGCCAGCAGCTTGGTGAAAGGCTACACCTTC.